The rows below give T cell receptor beta chains drawn from one sample of a study of graft-versus-host responses after intestinal transplantation. Assay: immunoSEQ multiplex PCR; the TCRdb copy retains only in-frame clones and omits some. The repertoire consists of about 15,000 clones, with around 70% occurring once and the leading ten covering nearly 3.5%. The material was ileum tissue, obtained 14 days after transplant. The origin of the receptors is a human patient who received an intestinal transplant, so some T cells may come from the graft donor. Both conserved end residues are part of each CDR3. The D gene is left open where the match is weak. Some rows mark clone size as missing; the rest say once, few, many or name a class of expanded clone.

abundance,d_gene,v_gene,j_gene,CDR3aa,CDR3nt
.,TRBD2,TRBV4-1,TRBJ2-7,CASSQVTSGMYEQYF,TGCGCCAGCAGCCAAGTGACTAGCGGGATGTACGAGCAGTACTTC
.,TRBD1,TRBV7-6,TRBJ1-1,CASSFQQGAEAFF,TGTGCCAGCAGCTTTCAACAGGGGGCTGAAGCTTTCTTT
.,.,TRBV10-3,TRBJ2-2,CAISSSGSLNTGELFF,TGTGCCATCAGTAGTTCGGGTTCTCTGAACACCGGGGAGCTGTTTTTT
.,.,TRBV11-2,TRBJ2-7,CASSLDLAASSYEQYF,TGTGCCAGCAGCTTAGATCTCGCAGCTAGCTCCTACGAGCAGTACTTC
.,.,TRBV9,TRBJ2-3,CASSFGSHGDTQYF,TGTGCCAGCAGCTTCGGATCCCATGGGGATACGCAGTATTTT
.,TRBD2,TRBV7-3,TRBJ2-4,CASSRSPSGKNIQYF,TGTGCCAGCAGCCGATCCCCTAGCGGAAAAAACATTCAGTACTTC
.,.,TRBV7-6,TRBJ2-7,CASSLEAGSYEQYF,TGTGCCAGCAGCTTAGAGGCAGGCTCCTACGAGCAGTACTTC
.,.,TRBV9,TRBJ2-1,CASSVVESSYNEQFF,TGTGCCAGCAGCGTAGTTGAGAGCTCCTACAATGAGCAGTTCTTC
.,TRBD2,TRBV5-4,TRBJ2-1,CASSPTSGGVPLYNEQFF,TGTGCCAGCAGCCCTACTAGCGGGGGGGTCCCTTTATACAATGAGCAGTTCTTC
few,.,TRBV27,TRBJ1-5,CASSSGARQPQHF,TGTGCCAGCAGTTCGGGGGCTAGGCAGCCCCAGCATTTT
.,.,TRBV11-2,TRBJ2-3,CASSLGTDTQYF,TGTGCCAGCAGCTTAGGCACAGATACGCAGTATTTT
few,.,TRBV5-4,TRBJ1-1,CAISRHSAEAFF,TGTGCCATCTCTAGGCACTCTGCTGAAGCTTTCTTT
.,TRBD1,TRBV4-2,TRBJ2-1,CASSQDRGLFNEQFF,TGTGCCAGCAGCCAAGACAGGGGGTTGTTCAATGAGCAGTTCTTC
once,TRBD1,TRBV6-1,TRBJ1-1,CASSLTGVGTEAFF,TGTGCCAGCAGCCTAACAGGGGTAGGAACTGAAGCTTTCTTT
once,.,TRBV30,TRBJ2-3,CAWRGDTQYF,TGTGCCTGGAGAGGGGATACGCAGTATTTT
few,.,TRBV6-5,TRBJ1-1,CASSYNRHSEAFF,TGTGCCAGCAGTTACAACAGACATAGTGAAGCTTTCTTT
.,TRBD1,TRBV9,TRBJ1-1,CASSGGQGRTEAFF,TGTGCCAGCAGCGGGGGACAGGGGCGCACTGAAGCTTTCTTT
.,.,TRBV2,TRBJ2-7,CASSELGGTSYEQYF,TGTGCCAGCAGTGAATTGGGCGGGACCTCCTACGAGCAGTACTTC
.,.,TRBV28,TRBJ1-6,CASSPGDTNSPLHF,TGTGCCAGCAGTCCGGGGGATACTAATTCACCCCTCCACTTT
.,TRBD2,TRBV9,TRBJ2-3,CASSVEGGGLAGFTDTQYF,TGTGCCAGCAGCGTAGAGGGGGGCGGACTAGCCGGGTTCACAGATACGCAGTATTTT
few,.,TRBV25-1,TRBJ1-3,CASSFGNTIYF,TGTGCCAGCAGTTTTGGAAACACCATATATTTT
few,.,TRBV7-9,TRBJ2-7,CASSYPGTRLGLNEQYF,TGTGCCAGCAGCTACCCCGGCACCCGACTAGGATTAAACGAGCAGTACTTC
.,.,TRBV6-5,TRBJ1-4,CAVGAGTNEKLFF,TGTGCGGTTGGGGCAGGGACTAATGAAAAACTGTTTTTT
.,TRBD2,TRBV5-4,TRBJ2-5,CASSLEVGGETQYF,TGTGCCAGCAGCTTGGAGGTCGGGGGGGAGACCCAGTACTTC
.,TRBD1,TRBV28,TRBJ2-1,CASSSGQGAVNEQFF,TGTGCCAGCAGTTCTGGACAGGGGGCGGTGAATGAGCAGTTCTTC
.,TRBD1,TRBV18,TRBJ1-1,CASSHGQGAEAFF,TGTGCCAGCTCTCACGGACAGGGGGCTGAAGCTTTCTTT
.,TRBD2,TRBV4-1,TRBJ2-7,CASSQGPGLAGSEQYF,TGCGCCAGCAGCCAAGGTCCGGGACTAGCGGGTAGCGAGCAGTACTTC
.,.,TRBV10-2,TRBJ2-1,CASSKVLSGFYNEQFF,TGCGCCAGCAGCAAAGTGCTAAGCGGGTTCTACAATGAGCAGTTCTTC
once,.,TRBV9,TRBJ1-6,CASSDLNSPLHF,TGTGCCAGCAGCGACCTTAATTCACCCCTCCACTTT
.,.,TRBV6-5,TRBJ2-7,CASSYEASSYEQYF,TGTGCCAGCAGTTACGAGGCCAGTTCCTACGAGCAGTACTTC
.,.,TRBV9,TRBJ2-3,CASSVEEGTDTQYF,TGTGCCAGCAGCGTAGAGGAGGGCACAGATACGCAGTATTTT
.,.,TRBV5-1,TRBJ2-7,CASSLPGLPSDEQYF,TGCGCCAGCAGCTTGCCGGGGCTCCCTAGCGACGAGCAGTACTTC